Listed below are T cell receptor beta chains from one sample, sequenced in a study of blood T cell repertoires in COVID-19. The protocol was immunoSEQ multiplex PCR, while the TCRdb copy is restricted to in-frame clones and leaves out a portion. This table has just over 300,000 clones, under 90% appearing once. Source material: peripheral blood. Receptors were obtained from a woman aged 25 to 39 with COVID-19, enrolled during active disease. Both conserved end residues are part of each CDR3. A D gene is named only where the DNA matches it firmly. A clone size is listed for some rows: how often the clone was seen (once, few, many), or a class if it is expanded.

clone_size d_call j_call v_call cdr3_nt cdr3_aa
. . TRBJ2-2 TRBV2 TGTGCCAGCAGGGGGGGCGGGGAGCTGTTTTTT CASRGGGELFF
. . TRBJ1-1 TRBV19 TGTGCCAGTAGCCTCCCCACTGAAGCTTTCTTT CASSLPTEAFF
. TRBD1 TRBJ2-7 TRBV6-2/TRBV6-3 TGTGCCAGCAGTTACATTACCGGGACAGGTTTTTACGAGCAGTACTTC CASSYITGTGFYEQYF
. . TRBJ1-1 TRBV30 TGTGCCTGGACCTCTCTCACTTACACTGAAGCTTTCTTT CAWTSLTYTEAFF
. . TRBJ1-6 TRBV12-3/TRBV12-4 TGTGCCAGCAGTTTGGAGGAAGATTCACCCCTCCACTTT CASSLEEDSPLHF
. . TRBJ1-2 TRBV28 TGTGCCGGGGGGGGGCCCTATGGCTACACCTTC CAGGGPYGYTF
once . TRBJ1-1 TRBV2 TGTGCCAGCAGTGAACCGCGTGAAGTATTCGGGGATACTGAAGCTTTCTTT CASSEPREVFGDTEAFF
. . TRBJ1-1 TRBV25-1 TGTGCCAGCAGGTGGGAGGGAACTGAAGCTTTCTTT CASRWEGTEAFF
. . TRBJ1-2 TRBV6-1 TGTGCCAGCAGTGTGACCTCAATTCGGGGTTCTAACTATGGCTACACCTTC CASSVTSIRGSNYGYTF
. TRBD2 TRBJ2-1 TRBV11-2 TGTGCCAGCAGCTCGCTAGCGGGGGCATACAATGAGCAGTTCTTC CASSSLAGAYNEQFF
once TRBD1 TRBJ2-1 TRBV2 TGTGCTATCACTCCGTGGACAGGGTCGAATGAGCAGTTCTTC CAITPWTGSNEQFF